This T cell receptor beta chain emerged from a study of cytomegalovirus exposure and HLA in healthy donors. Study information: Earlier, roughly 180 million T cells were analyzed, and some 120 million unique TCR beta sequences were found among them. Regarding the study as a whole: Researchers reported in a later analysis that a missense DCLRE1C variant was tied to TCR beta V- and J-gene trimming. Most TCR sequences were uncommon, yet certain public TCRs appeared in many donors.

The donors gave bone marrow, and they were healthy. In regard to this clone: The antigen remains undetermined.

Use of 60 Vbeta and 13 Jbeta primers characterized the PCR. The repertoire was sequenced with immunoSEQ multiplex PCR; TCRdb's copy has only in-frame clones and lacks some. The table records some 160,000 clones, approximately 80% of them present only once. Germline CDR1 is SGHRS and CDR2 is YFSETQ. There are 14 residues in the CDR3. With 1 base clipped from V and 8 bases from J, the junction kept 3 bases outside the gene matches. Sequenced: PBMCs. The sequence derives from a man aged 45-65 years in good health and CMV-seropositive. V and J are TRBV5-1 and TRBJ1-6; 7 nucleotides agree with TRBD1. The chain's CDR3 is CASSLQGEDSPLHF. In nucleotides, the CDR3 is TGCGCCAGCAGCTTGCAGGGGGAGGATTCACCCCTCCACTTT.